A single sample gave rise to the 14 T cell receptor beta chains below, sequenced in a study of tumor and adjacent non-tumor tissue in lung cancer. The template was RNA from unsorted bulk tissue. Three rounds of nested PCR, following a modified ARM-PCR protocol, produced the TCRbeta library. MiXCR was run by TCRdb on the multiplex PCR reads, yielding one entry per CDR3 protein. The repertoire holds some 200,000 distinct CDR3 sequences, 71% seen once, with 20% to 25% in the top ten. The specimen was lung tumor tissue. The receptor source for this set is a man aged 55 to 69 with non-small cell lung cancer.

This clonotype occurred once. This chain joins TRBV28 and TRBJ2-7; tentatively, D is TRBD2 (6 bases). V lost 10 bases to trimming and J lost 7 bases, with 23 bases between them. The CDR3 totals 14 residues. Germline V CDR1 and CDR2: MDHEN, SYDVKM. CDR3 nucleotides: TGTGCCACCAGGGCAACTAGCTCGGCCGGGGAGCAGTACTTC. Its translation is CATRATSSAGEQYF. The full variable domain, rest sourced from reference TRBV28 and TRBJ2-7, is DVKVTQSSRYLVKRTGEKVFLECVQDMDHENMFWYRQDPGLGLRLIYFSYDVKMKEKGDIPEGYSVSREKKERFSLILESASTNQTSMYLCATRATSSAGEQYFGPGTRLTVT.

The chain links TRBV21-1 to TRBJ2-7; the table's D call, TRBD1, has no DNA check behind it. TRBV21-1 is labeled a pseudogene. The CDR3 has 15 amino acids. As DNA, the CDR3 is TGTGCTAGCAGCGGCCTGGACAGGGCGGGAAACGAGCAGTACTTC. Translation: CASSGLDRAGNEQYF.

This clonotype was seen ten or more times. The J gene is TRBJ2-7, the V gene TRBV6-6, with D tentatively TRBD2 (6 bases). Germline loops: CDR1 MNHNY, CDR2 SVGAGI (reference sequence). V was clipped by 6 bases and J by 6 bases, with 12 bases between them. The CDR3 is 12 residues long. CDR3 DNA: TGTGCCAGCAGACGGGACGGGGGCGAGCAGTACTTC. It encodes CASRRDGGEQYF.

The CDR3: CASRYGGDETQYF. DNA for the CDR3: TGTGCCAGCAGATACGGCGGTGACGAGACCCAGTACTTC. This chain uses TRBV28 with TRBJ2-5; D gene unclear. Germline V gene data show CDR1 as MDHEN and CDR2 as SYDVKM. This CDR3 is 13 amino acids long. V was trimmed by 6 bases and J by 5 bases, leaving 13 bases between them. Variable domain in full (rest from reference TRBV28 and TRBJ2-5): DVKVTQSSRYLVKRTGEKVFLECVQDMDHENMFWYRQDPGLGLRLIYFSYDVKMKEKGDIPEGYSVSREKKERFSLILESASTNQTSMYLCASRYGGDETQYFGPGTRLLVL.

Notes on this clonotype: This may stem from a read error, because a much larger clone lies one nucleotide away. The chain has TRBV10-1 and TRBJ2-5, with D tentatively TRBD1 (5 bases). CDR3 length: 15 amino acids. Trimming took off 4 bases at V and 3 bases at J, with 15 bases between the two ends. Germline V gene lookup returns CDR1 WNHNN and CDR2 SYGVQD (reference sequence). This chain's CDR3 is CASSGIQGTEETQYF. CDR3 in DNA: TGCGCCAGCAGTGGGATCCAGGGAACAGAAGAGACCCAGTACTTC.

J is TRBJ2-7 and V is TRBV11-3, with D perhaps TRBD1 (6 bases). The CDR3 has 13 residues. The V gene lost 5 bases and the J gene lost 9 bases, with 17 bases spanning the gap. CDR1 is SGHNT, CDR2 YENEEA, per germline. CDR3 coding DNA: TGTGCCAGCAGCGAGAGGGACACCTACAGGCAGTACTTC. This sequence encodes CASSERDTYRQYF.

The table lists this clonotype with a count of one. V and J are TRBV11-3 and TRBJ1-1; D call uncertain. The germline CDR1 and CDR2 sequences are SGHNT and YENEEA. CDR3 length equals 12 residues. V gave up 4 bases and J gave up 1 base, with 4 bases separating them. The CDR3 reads CASSYTNTEAFF. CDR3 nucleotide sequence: TGTGCCAGCAGCTACACGAACACTGAAGCTTTCTTT. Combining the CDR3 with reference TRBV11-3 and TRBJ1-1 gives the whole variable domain EAGVVQSPRYKIIEKKQPVAFWCNPISGHNTLYWYLQNLGQGPELLIRYENEEAVDDSQLPKDRFSAERLKGVDSTLKIQPAELGDSAVYLCASSYTNTEAFFGQGTRLTVV.

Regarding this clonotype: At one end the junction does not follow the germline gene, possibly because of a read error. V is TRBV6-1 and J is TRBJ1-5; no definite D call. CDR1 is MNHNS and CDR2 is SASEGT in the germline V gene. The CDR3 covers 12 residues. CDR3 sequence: CAIGVWNHPLYF. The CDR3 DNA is TGTGCCATCGGAGTATGGAATCACCCCCTGTATTTT.

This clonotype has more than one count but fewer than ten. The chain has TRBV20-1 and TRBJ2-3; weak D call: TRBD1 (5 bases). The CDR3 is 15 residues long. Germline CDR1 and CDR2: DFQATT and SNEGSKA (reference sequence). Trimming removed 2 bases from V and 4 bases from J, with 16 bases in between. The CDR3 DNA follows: TGCAGTGCTAGAATTGAACAGGCCTGCGCAGATACGCAGTATTTT. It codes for CSARIEQACADTQYF.

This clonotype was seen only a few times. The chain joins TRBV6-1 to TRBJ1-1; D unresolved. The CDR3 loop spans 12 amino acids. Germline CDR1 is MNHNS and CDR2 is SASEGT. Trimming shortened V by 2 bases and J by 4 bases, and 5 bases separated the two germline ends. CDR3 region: CASSEWGTEAFF. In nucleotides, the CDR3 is TGTGCCAGCAGTGAATGGGGCACTGAAGCTTTCTTT.

The CDR3 reads CASSLDTHYNEQFF. The CDR3 bases are TGTGCCAGCAGTTTGGACACCCACTACAATGAGCAGTTCTTC. The V gene is TRBV12-3 or TRBV12-4, the J gene TRBJ2-1; TRBD1 is a possible D gene (5 bases). CDR3 length: 14 residues. V dropped 3 bases and J dropped 3 bases, with 9 bases sitting between them.

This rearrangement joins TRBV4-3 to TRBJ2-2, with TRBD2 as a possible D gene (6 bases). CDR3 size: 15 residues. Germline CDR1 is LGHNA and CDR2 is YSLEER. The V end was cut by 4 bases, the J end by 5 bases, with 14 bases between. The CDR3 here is CASSLEPRGTGELFF. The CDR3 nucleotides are TGCGCCAGCAGCCTAGAACCCCGGGGGACCGGGGAGCTGTTTTTT.

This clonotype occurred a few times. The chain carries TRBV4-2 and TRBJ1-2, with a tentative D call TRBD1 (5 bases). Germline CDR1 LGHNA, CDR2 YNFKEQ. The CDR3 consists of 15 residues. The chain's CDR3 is CTSSQVGRELYGYTF. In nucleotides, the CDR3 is TGTACTAGCAGCCAAGTAGGCAGGGAGCTCTATGGCTACACCTTC.

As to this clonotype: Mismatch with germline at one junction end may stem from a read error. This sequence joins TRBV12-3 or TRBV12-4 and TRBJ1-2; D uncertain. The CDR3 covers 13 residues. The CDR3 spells CASNCDGYYVYTF. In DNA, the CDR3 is TGTGCCAGCAATTGCGACGGCTACTATGTCTACACCTTC.